These 30 T cell receptor beta chains were sequenced from one sample in a study of blood T cell repertoires in COVID-19. The method was immunoSEQ multiplex PCR; TCRdb's version includes in-frame clones alone and lacks a portion of them. The table includes about 520,000 clones, 70% to 90% detected once. The specimen sequenced was peripheral blood. The receptors stem from a human donor in a cohort sampled during active COVID-19.

The chain has TRBV5-4 and TRBJ2-3; TRBD2 matches at 13 bases. Germline lookup yields CDR1 SGHNT and CDR2 YYREEE (reference sequence). V shed 3 bases, J shed 8 bases, and the junction held 12 bases outside the gene matches. This CDR3 contains 17 residues. The CDR3 region has the DNA TGTGCCAGCAGCTCACCTACCTGGACTAGCGGGAGTTCTACGCAGTATTTT. This codes for CASSSPTWTSGSSTQYF.

The chain combines TRBV4-1 with TRBJ2-3, with 7 bases identical to TRBD1. Germline V gives CDR1 MGHRA, CDR2 YSYEKL. The ends lost 5 bases at V and 0 bases at J; junction bases unmatched: 2. The CDR3 sequence is 14 residues long. The CDR3 region has the DNA TGCGCCAGCAGCTCGGGACAGAGCACAGATACGCAGTATTTT. Residues: CASSSGQSTDTQYF.

V usage is TRBV20-1 and J usage is TRBJ2-3; D gene uncertain. This CDR3 is 11 amino acids long. Germline V CDR1 and CDR2: DFQATT, SNEGSKA (reference sequence). V was shortened by 6 bases and J by 6 bases, with 10 bases between the two germline ends. The CDR3 sequence: CSAIPMDTQYF. The CDR3 coding sequence is TGCAGTGCCATTCCTATGGATACGCAGTATTTT.

V gene TRBV5-1 combines with J gene TRBJ1-1, with D hard to call. This CDR3 is built from 15 residues. V was trimmed by 0 bases and J by 1 base, leaving 10 bases between them. Germline V gene lookup returns CDR1 SGHRS and CDR2 YFSETQ. The CDR3 spells CASSLAGGQNTEAFF. CDR3 bases: TGCGCCAGCAGCTTGGCAGGCGGGCAGAACACTGAAGCTTTCTTT.

The CDR3 loop reads CATSDSVAGATDTQYF. The CDR3 bases are TGTGCCACCAGTGATTCGGTAGCGGGAGCCACAGATACGCAGTATTTT. This chain joins TRBV24-1 and TRBJ2-3; 9 bases map to TRBD2. Germline V gene data show CDR1 as KGHDR and CDR2 as SFDVKD. This CDR3 has 16 amino acids. V shed 2 bases, J shed 2 bases, and the junction held 4 bases outside the gene matches.

The J gene is TRBJ1-2, the V gene TRBV18; D is perhaps TRBD1 (5 bases). The CDR3 runs to 15 residues. With 2 bases removed from V and 5 bases from J, the gap between germline ends came to 15 bases. Germline V gene data show CDR1 as KGHSH and CDR2 as LQKENI. The CDR3: CASSPAQGARYGYTF. Here the CDR3 DNA reads TGTGCCAGCTCACCAGCGCAGGGCGCCCGTTATGGCTACACCTTC.

This clone has a handful of counts. The chain uses TRBV6-5 and TRBJ1-1; 7 nucleotides align to TRBD1. This CDR3 has 14 residues. Germline trimming cut 7 bases from V and 3 bases from J; bases unmatched to any gene: 8. Germline V gene data show CDR1 as MNHEY and CDR2 as SVGAGI. The CDR3 is CASNRQGRHTEAFF. The DNA for the CDR3 is TGTGCCAGCAACCGACAGGGTAGGCACACTGAAGCTTTCTTT.

The chain is built from TRBV19 and TRBJ2-1; TRBD2 matches at 12 bases. With 6 bases clipped from V and 9 bases from J, the junction kept 6 bases outside the gene matches. This CDR3 has 14 residues. Per germline, CDR1 LNHDA and CDR2 SQIVND (reference sequence). The CDR3 coding sequence is TGTGCCAGTAGCCAACTAGCGGGAGGCGGTGAGCAGTTCTTC. This codes for CASSQLAGGGEQFF.

The chain links TRBV19 to TRBJ1-5, with D perhaps TRBD1 (6 bases). The V gene lost 6 bases and the J gene lost 1 base, with 10 bases spanning the gap. CDR3 length: 14 residues. Germline loops: CDR1 LNHDA, CDR2 SQIVND (reference sequence). The CDR3 region has the DNA TGTGCCAGTAGCCGACAGGTCAGCAATCAGCCCCAGCATTTT. Translated: CASSRQVSNQPQHF.

The chain combines TRBV4-2 with TRBJ1-3; no definite D call. V lost 4 bases, J lost 0 bases, and 10 bases lay in between. The CDR3 loop spans 15 amino acids. Germline CDR1 is LGHNA and CDR2 is YNFKEQ. In DNA form, the CDR3 reads TGTGCCAGCAGCCTCCCGAGTTTCTCTGGAAACACCATATATTTT. It is translated as CASSLPSFSGNTIYF.

This rearrangement joins TRBV28 to TRBJ1-5; D is perhaps TRBD1 (5 bases). CDR1 MDHEN and CDR2 SYDVKM come from the germline V gene. The CDR3 spans 13 residues. V lost 9 bases and J 2 bases, leaving 11 bases between the germline ends. The CDR3 is CASRTPGNQPQHF. The CDR3 nucleotides are TGTGCCAGTAGGACACCGGGCAATCAGCCCCAGCATTTT.

This clone was detected once. The chain joins TRBV19 to TRBJ2-3; perhaps TRBD2 as D (6 bases). CDR3 size: 16 residues. Germline V CDR1 and CDR2: LNHDA, SQIVND (reference sequence). The germline V and J ends were trimmed by 3 bases and 1 base, with 14 bases remaining between them. This CDR3 reads CASSMLGGARTDTQYF. The CDR3 bases are TGTGCCAGTAGTATGCTAGGCGGGGCCCGCACAGATACGCAGTATTTT.

J is TRBJ2-2 and V is TRBV28, with 7 bases that match TRBD2. Germline assignment: CDR1 MDHEN and CDR2 SYDVKM. CDR3 length equals 14 residues. V trimming: 2 bases; J trimming: 6 bases; junction bases outside the gene matches: 3. The CDR3 bases are TGTGCCAGCAGTTTACGGCGGGAGCCCGGGGAGCTGTTTTTT. It translates to CASSLRREPGELFF.

For this clone: At the DNA level, this CDR3 is encoded by other sequences in the same sample as well. The chain has TRBV5-4 and TRBJ2-3; possible D gene TRBD1, 5 bases. The CDR3 spans 14 residues. V lost 2 bases to trimming and J lost 2 bases, with 9 bases between them. In germline, CDR1 is SGHNT, CDR2 YYREEE (reference sequence). The CDR3 DNA reads as TGTGCCAGCAGCTTCGGACACAACACAGATACGCAGTATTTT. Its translation is CASSFGHNTDTQYF.

The rearrangement links TRBV6-5 to TRBJ1-5, with D unclear. The CDR3 has 14 residues. The germline V gene has CDR1 MNHEY and CDR2 SVGAGI. Trimming shortened V by 8 bases and J by 11 bases, and 22 bases separated the two germline ends. The DNA of the CDR3 is TGTGCCAGCTCCAATGGGGTTCCCACGGGGTCCCAGCATTTT. This codes for CASSNGVPTGSQHF.

As for this clone: The junction and the germline gene differ at one end; a read error may be behind it. V is TRBV13 and J is TRBJ2-7, with 8 bases lining up with TRBD1. Looked up from germline, CDR1 is PRHDT and CDR2 is FYEKMQ (reference sequence). CDR3 length: 15 residues. Written as DNA, the CDR3 is TGTGCCAGCAGCGTAGGACAGGGCCGCTCCTACGAGCAGTACTTC. The encoded protein is CASSVGQGRSYEQYF.

CDR3 sequence reads: CASSPGGPNYGYTF. CDR3 nucleotide sequence: TGTGCCAGCAGCCCCGGGGGACCGAACTATGGCTACACCTTC. The chain employs TRBV5-4 and TRBJ1-2; a weak D match, TRBD1 (5 bases). Trimming took off 4 bases at V and 2 bases at J, with 12 bases between the two ends. Germline lookup yields CDR1 SGHNT and CDR2 YYREEE (reference sequence). The CDR3 is 14 amino acids.

A note on this clone: Other DNA sequences in this specimen translate into the identical CDR3. The CDR3 sequence: CASSRQGADTEAFF. The CDR3 region has the DNA TGTGCCAGCAGCCGACAGGGGGCGGACACTGAAGCTTTCTTT. V gene TRBV3-1 (or the pseudogene TRBV3-2) combines with J gene TRBJ1-1; 10 positions match TRBD1. V trimming: 4 bases; J trimming: 3 bases; junction bases outside the gene matches: 2. The CDR3 consists of 14 residues. Germline CDR1 LGHDT, CDR2 YNNKEL (reference sequence).

This clone was detected only once. V is TRBV14 and J is TRBJ2-2; possibly TRBD1 for D (5 bases). Germline V CDR1 and CDR2: SGHDN, FVKESK. CDR3 length: 12 residues. Trimming removed 4 bases at V and 11 bases at J, with 11 bases between. CDR3 sequence reads: CASSPGDRELFF. For the CDR3, the DNA is TGTGCCAGCAGCCCCGGAGACAGAGAGCTGTTTTTT.

Only a few counts were recorded for this clone. The chain couples TRBV5-1 to TRBJ1-1, with D hard to call. Germline CDR1 is SGHRS and CDR2 is YFSETQ. This CDR3 has 13 amino acids. Deletions cut 0 bases from V and 11 bases from J, with 14 bases between. This CDR3 reads CASSLVSGDEAFF. The CDR3 DNA is TGCGCCAGCAGCTTGGTGTCAGGCGACGAGGCTTTCTTT.

The J gene is TRBJ2-2, the V gene TRBV15; D possibly corresponds to TRBD1 (5 bases). Trimming cost V 1 base and J 5 bases, with 5 bases left between them. Germline V gives CDR1 LNHNV, CDR2 YYDKDF (reference sequence). There are 13 residues in the CDR3. The CDR3 spells CATSRAGTGELFF. In DNA, the CDR3 is TGTGCCACCAGCAGAGCAGGGACCGGGGAGCTGTTTTTT.

The chain carries TRBV28 and TRBJ2-4; the D gene is possibly TRBD2 (6 bases). CDR3 length: 17 residues. The ends were cut back, 3 bases at V and 2 bases at J, with 17 bases in the middle. Germline V gene lookup returns CDR1 MDHEN and CDR2 SYDVKM. CDR3 in DNA: TGTGCCAGCAGTTTGTGGGGCGGCGGGACGTCCAAAAACATTCAGTACTTC. It encodes CASSLWGGGTSKNIQYF.

V gene TRBV5-1 combines with J gene TRBJ2-1, with D perhaps TRBD2 (7 bases). The CDR3 extends over 13 amino acids. The germline V gene has CDR1 SGHRS and CDR2 YFSETQ. The V gene lost 3 bases and the J gene lost 8 bases, with 12 bases spanning the gap. The CDR3 protein is CASSSGGGDEQFF. CDR3 nucleotides: TGCGCCAGCAGCTCCGGAGGGGGGGATGAGCAGTTCTTC.

This chain uses TRBV9 with TRBJ2-1; TRBD2 aligns across 11 bases. The V segment lost 5 bases and the J segment 12 bases; nucleotides outside the gene matches: 4. This CDR3 is built from 12 residues. Germline assignment: CDR1 SGDLS and CDR2 YYNGEE. CDR3 sequence: CASRSSGRRQFF. In DNA, the CDR3 is TGTGCCAGCAGATCTAGCGGGAGGCGGCAGTTCTTC.

The J gene is TRBJ1-2, the V gene TRBV15; a weak D match, TRBD1 (6 bases). Germline V gives CDR1 LNHNV, CDR2 YYDKDF (reference sequence). Trimming stripped 4 bases from V and 6 bases from J, with 15 bases between. The length of the CDR3 is 14 residues. The CDR3 DNA is TGTGCCACCAGCACCATACGAGGGGGTCATGGCTACACCTTC. Translating it yields CATSTIRGGHGYTF.

V and J are TRBV9 and TRBJ1-6; a weak D match, TRBD1 (6 bases). CDR3 length equals 14 residues. Trimming stripped 4 bases from V and 3 bases from J, with 8 bases between. Germline CDR1 is SGDLS and CDR2 is YYNGEE. In DNA, the CDR3 is TGTGCCAGCAGCCCGGACAGCTATAATTCACCCCTCCACTTT. This translates into CASSPDSYNSPLHF.

The CDR3 sequence: CASSHGPAGAGETQYF. Written as DNA, the CDR3 is TGTGCCAGCAGCCACGGTCCGGCGGGAGCGGGGGAGACCCAGTACTTC. The chain carries TRBV5-4 and TRBJ2-5, with TRBD2 matching over 7 bases. V was clipped by 4 bases and J by 5 bases; unmatched bases: 14. CDR3 length: 16 amino acids. CDR1 and CDR2 (germline): SGHNT, YYREEE (reference sequence).

The CDR3 DNA follows: TGTGCCAGCAGTCAATCGGGGGGTGACTATGGCTACACCTTC. The encoded protein is CASSQSGGDYGYTF. This chain joins TRBV4-2 and TRBJ1-2; D is possibly TRBD1 (5 bases). The CDR3 is 14 amino acids. The V end was cut by 6 bases, the J end by 3 bases, with 14 bases between. Germline CDR1 reads LGHNA; CDR2 reads YNFKEQ.

This clone was seen a single time. This chain joins TRBV11-1 and TRBJ2-5, with 7 bases that match TRBD2. CDR1 and CDR2 from the germline V gene are SGHAT and FQDESV (reference sequence). V was pared by 1 base and J by 2 bases, with 7 bases of the junction left unmatched. The CDR3 runs 16 residues. DNA for the CDR3: TGTGCCAGCAGCTTAGAGTCTAGCGGAGATCAAGAGACCCAGTACTTC. Protein product: CASSLESSGDQETQYF.

The chain couples TRBV30 to TRBJ1-5; D remains ambiguous. Germline-derived CDR1 and CDR2 are GTSNPN and SVGIG (reference sequence). This CDR3 is 17 amino acids long. With 0 bases removed from V and 5 bases from J, the gap between germline ends came to 20 bases. In DNA, the CDR3 is TGTGCCTGGAGTGTGGCCCGAGGGTTTTTTTCCGATCAGCCCCAGCATTTT. Its translation is CAWSVARGFFSDQPQHF.